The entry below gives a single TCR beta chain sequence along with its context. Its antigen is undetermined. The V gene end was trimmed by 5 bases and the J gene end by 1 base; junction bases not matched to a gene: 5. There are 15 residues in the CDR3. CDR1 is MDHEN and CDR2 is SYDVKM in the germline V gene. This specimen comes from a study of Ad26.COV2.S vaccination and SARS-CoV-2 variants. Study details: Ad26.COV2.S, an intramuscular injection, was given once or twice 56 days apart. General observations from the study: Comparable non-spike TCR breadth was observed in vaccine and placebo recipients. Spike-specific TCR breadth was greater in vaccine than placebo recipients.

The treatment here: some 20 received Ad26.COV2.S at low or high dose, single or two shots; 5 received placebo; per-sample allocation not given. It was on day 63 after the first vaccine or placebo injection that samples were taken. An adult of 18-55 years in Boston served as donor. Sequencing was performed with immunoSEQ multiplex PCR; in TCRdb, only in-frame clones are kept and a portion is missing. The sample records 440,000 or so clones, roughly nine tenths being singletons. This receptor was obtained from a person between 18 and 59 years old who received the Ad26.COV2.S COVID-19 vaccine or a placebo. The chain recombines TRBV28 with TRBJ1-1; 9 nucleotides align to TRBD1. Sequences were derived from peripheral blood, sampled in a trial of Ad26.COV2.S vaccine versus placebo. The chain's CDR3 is CASSGWGQGNTEAFF. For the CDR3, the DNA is TGTGCCAGCAGTGGCTGGGGACAGGGGAACACTGAAGCTTTCTTT.